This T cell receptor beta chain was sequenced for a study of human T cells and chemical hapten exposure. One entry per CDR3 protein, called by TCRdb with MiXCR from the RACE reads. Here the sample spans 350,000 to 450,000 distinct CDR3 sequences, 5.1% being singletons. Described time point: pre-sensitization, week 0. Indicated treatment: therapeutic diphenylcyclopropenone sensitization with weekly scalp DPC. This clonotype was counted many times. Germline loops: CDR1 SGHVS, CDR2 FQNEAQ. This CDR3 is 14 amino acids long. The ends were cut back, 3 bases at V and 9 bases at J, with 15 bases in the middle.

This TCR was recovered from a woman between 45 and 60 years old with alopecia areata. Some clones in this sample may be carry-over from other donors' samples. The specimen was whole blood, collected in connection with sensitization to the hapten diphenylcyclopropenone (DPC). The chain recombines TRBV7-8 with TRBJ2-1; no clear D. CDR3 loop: CASSLRPIEGEQFF. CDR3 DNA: TGTGCCAGCAGCTTGCGTCCTATCGAAGGTGAGCAGTTCTTC. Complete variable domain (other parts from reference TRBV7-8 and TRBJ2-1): GAGVSQSPRYKVAKRGQDVALRCDPISGHVSLFWYQQALGQGPEFLTYFQNEAQLDKSGLPSDRFFAERPEGSVSTLKIQRTQQEDSAVYLCASSLRPIEGEQFFGPGTRLTVL.